The clone carrying this T cell receptor (beta chain) was seen ten or more times. The data derive from a study of T-cell reconstitution after alpha-beta-depleted transplantation in children. The germline V gene has CDR1 LNHNV and CDR2 YYDKDF (reference sequence). V lost 2 bases and J 3 bases, leaving 11 bases between the germline ends. This CDR3 is 14 amino acids long. A TCRbeta library incorporating unique molecular identifiers was prepared. TCRdb re-analysed the PCR reads in MiXCR, keeping a single row per CDR3 protein. The sample carries about 200,000 distinct CDR3 sequences, under 20% recorded once.

The chain joins TRBV15 to TRBJ2-7; the D call may be TRBD1 or TRBD2 (5 bases each). The sequence derives from a male patient aged 2 to 9 who had a stem cell transplant for acute lymphoblastic leukemia, so the T cells may come from the graft donor. The sample was PBMCs, mostly from graft donor cells, taken 360 days after TCRalphabeta/CD19-depleted stem cell transplant. Here the CDR3 reads CATSRPGGIYEQYF. CDR3 in DNA: TGTGCCACCAGCAGACCTGGGGGAATCTACGAGCAGTACTTC. Full variable domain (outside the CDR3, taken from reference TRBV15 and TRBJ2-7): DAMVIQNPRYQVTQFGKPVTLSCSQTLNHNVMYWYQQKSSQAPKLLFHYYDKDFNNEADTPDNFQSRRPNTSFCFLDIRSPGLGDTAMYLCATSRPGGIYEQYFGPGTRLTVT.